A single sample gave rise to the 23 T cell receptor beta chains below, sequenced in a study of cytomegalovirus exposure and HLA in healthy donors (dated by TCRdb to 2015 to 2018). Libraries were constructed by the immunoSEQ multiplex PCR assay. The multiplex PCR relied on a mix of 60 forward primers for TCR Vbeta segments and 13 reverse primers for TCR Jbeta segments. The source is immuneACCESS, and TCRdb retained only in-frame sequences with V and J called. Part of the clones is not carried over; for the studies checked, unresolved V genes explain less than half of this, and the remainder is unexplained. Recorded for this sample are about 160,000 clones; around nine tenths of them occurred a single time. The biggest ten clones account for over 1.5% of the sample. Sample: PBMCs. The receptor source for this set is a young woman in good health and CMV-seronegative.

V gene TRBV7-2 combines with J gene TRBJ2-1; 8 nucleotides match TRBD2. This CDR3 is 16 amino acids long. V shed 4 bases, J shed 8 bases, and the junction held 13 bases outside the gene matches. The germline gives CDR1 SGHTA, CDR2 FQGNSA. The CDR3, as DNA: TGTGCCAGCAGCTCCCCGGGGACTAGAGTTTTGCATGAGCAGTTCTTC. Its protein is CASSSPGTRVLHEQFF.

The genes are TRBV5-4 and TRBJ2-3; 12 nucleotides match TRBD2. The CDR3 runs to 16 residues. Germline values: CDR1 SGHNT, CDR2 YYREEE (reference sequence). Trimming cost V 4 bases and J 0 bases; bases outside gene matches: 3. The CDR3 loop is CASSQGLAGSTDTQYF. The CDR3, as DNA: TGTGCCAGCAGCCAAGGACTAGCGGGAAGCACAGATACGCAGTATTTT. The variable domain in full, with the rest retrieved from reference TRBV5-4 and TRBJ2-3, is ETGVTQSPTHLIKTRGQQVTLRCSSQSGHNTVSWYQQALGQGPQFIFQYYREEENGRGNFPPRFSGLQFPNYSSELNVNALELDDSALYLCASSQGLAGSTDTQYFGPGTRLTVL.

The rearrangement uses TRBV2 and TRBJ1-1; no definite D call. The CDR3 contains 11 residues. The V end lost 6 bases, the J end lost 5 bases, and 7 bases lay between the germline ends. CDR1 is SNHLY, CDR2 FYNNEI, per germline. For the CDR3, the DNA is TGTGCCAGCAGCCCGTTGACTGAAGCTTTCTTT. This encodes CASSPLTEAFF.

This chain joins TRBV2 and TRBJ1-1; no clear D. With 6 bases removed from V and 2 bases from J, the gap between germline ends came to 13 bases. The CDR3 length is 14 residues. Germline V gives CDR1 SNHLY, CDR2 FYNNEI. In nucleotides, the CDR3 is TGTGCCAGCAGCCTTACAGAAGTTAACACTGAAGCTTTCTTT. Translated: CASSLTEVNTEAFF.

The chain joins TRBV5-4 to TRBJ2-7, with D tentatively TRBD1 (7 bases). The germline V gene encodes CDR1 SGHNT and CDR2 YYREEE (reference sequence). V lost 4 bases and J 4 bases, leaving 15 bases between the germline ends. CDR3 length equals 14 residues. The CDR3 DNA is TGTGCCAGCAGCCCCCCAGGGGGGCCGTACGAGCAGTACTTC. This codes for CASSPPGGPYEQYF.

The chain has TRBV10-3 and TRBJ2-1; D is perhaps TRBD2 (5 bases). CDR1 and CDR2 from the germline V gene are ENHRY and SYGVKD. Trimming pared 3 bases from V and 7 bases from J, leaving 13 bases between. The CDR3 runs to 14 residues. CDR3 bases: TGTGCCATCAGTGATCAGGAGCGGCCAAATGAGCAGTTCTTC. This encodes CAISDQERPNEQFF.

The V gene is TRBV4-1, the J gene TRBJ2-1; 9 bases are a match to TRBD2. Germline V CDR1 and CDR2: MGHRA, YSYEKL. J gave up 6 bases and V 4 bases, and 4 bases lay outside the gene matches. The CDR3 runs to 14 residues. The CDR3 protein is CASSPEAGGNEQFF. CDR3 DNA: TGCGCCAGCAGCCCCGAAGCGGGGGGCAATGAGCAGTTCTTC.

The chain combines TRBV18 with TRBJ1-1; D is ambiguous. Germline V lookup: CDR1 KGHSH, CDR2 LQKENI. The CDR3 loop spans 15 amino acids. V dropped 2 bases and J dropped 0 bases, with 10 bases sitting between them. Here the CDR3 reads CASSPRGQLNTEAFF. CDR3 coding DNA: TGTGCCAGCTCACCAAGAGGGCAGTTGAACACTGAAGCTTTCTTT.

The gene calls are TRBV10-3 and TRBJ2-1; D is possibly TRBD1 (6 bases). V lost 2 bases and J lost 8, with 16 bases in between. Germline V CDR1 and CDR2: ENHRY, SYGVKD. There are 15 residues in the CDR3. The CDR3 sequence: CAISEIATGVHEQFF. The CDR3 bases are TGTGCCATCAGTGAGATTGCGACAGGTGTACATGAGCAGTTCTTC.

The chain recombines TRBV28 with TRBJ2-3; D is unresolved. V gave up 10 bases and J gave up 1 base, with 15 bases separating them. Germline V gene sequence: CDR1 MDHEN, CDR2 SYDVKM. This CDR3 has 14 residues. DNA for the CDR3: TGTGCCACGATAGTCGGTTCGCGCACAGATACGCAGTATTTT. Translating gives CATIVGSRTDTQYF.

This clone has just a few counts. The chain employs TRBV11-2 and TRBJ1-2; D unclear. V gave up 6 bases and J gave up 0 bases, with 14 bases separating them. Germline values: CDR1 SGHAT, CDR2 FQNNGV. The CDR3 spans 15 residues. The CDR3 is CASRNPGDTNYGYTF. Written as DNA, the CDR3 is TGTGCCAGCAGGAATCCGGGAGACACTAACTATGGCTACACCTTC.

This rearrangement joins TRBV6-1 to TRBJ1-2, with D unresolved. Germline V gene lookup returns CDR1 MNHNS and CDR2 SASEGT. The CDR3 spans 14 residues. The V end was cut by 7 bases, the J end by 4 bases, with 16 bases between. CDR3 nucleotide sequence: TGTGCCAGCACCGAGAGTCGGTCCCCCTATGGCTACACCTTC. Its protein product is CASTESRSPYGYTF.

The V and J genes are TRBV6-1 and TRBJ1-2; D unresolved. The CDR3 runs to 15 residues. Germline values: CDR1 MNHNS, CDR2 SASEGT. V lost 7 bases, J lost 7 bases, and 22 bases lay in between. The CDR3 sequence: CASTPPGAGKGGYTF. CDR3 bases: TGTGCCAGCACCCCCCCGGGAGCTGGTAAGGGTGGCTACACCTTC.

The CDR3 coding sequence is TGTGCCAGCAGCTTAGTTTCAGGGGTTGGCTACACCTTC. Its protein product is CASSLVSGVGYTF. The V call is TRBV7-6, the J call TRBJ1-2, with D tentatively TRBD1 (6 bases). This CDR3 is built from 13 residues. Trimming took off 1 base at V and 7 bases at J, with 10 bases between the two ends. CDR1 and CDR2 (germline): SGHVS, FNYEAQ.

This clone was found a few times. The chain combines TRBV27 with TRBJ2-6; D gene unclear. The V end was cut by 8 bases, the J end by 5 bases, with 7 bases between. Per the germline V gene, CDR1 is MNHEY and CDR2 is SMNVEV (reference sequence). This CDR3 has 12 residues. The DNA for the CDR3 is TGTGCCAGCGGCCCGAGGGCCAACGTCCTGACTTTC. It translates to CASGPRANVLTF.

This clone occurred a few times. This chain links TRBV6-5 with TRBJ2-6, with D perhaps TRBD2 (6 bases). This CDR3 contains 15 residues. CDR1 and CDR2 from the germline V gene are MNHEY and SVGAGI. V lost 7 bases and J lost 0, with 10 bases in between. The CDR3 loop reads CASTLTSSGANVLTF. Here the CDR3 DNA reads TGTGCCAGCACCCTGACTAGCTCTGGGGCCAACGTCCTGACTTTC.

The chain is built from TRBV27 and TRBJ2-7; D is perhaps TRBD1 (6 bases). V was trimmed by 1 base and J by 3 bases, leaving 13 bases between them. In germline, CDR1 is MNHEY, CDR2 SMNVEV (reference sequence). This CDR3 is 15 amino acids long. As DNA, the CDR3 is TGTGCCAGCAGTTTATACCCGACAGGAGTCTACGAGCAGTACTTC. It codes for CASSLYPTGVYEQYF.

The genes are TRBV2 and TRBJ2-2; TRBD2 might be the D (6 bases). This CDR3 region has 15 residues. V dropped 8 bases and J dropped 3 bases, with 16 bases sitting between them. Germline V gene sequence: CDR1 SNHLY, CDR2 FYNNEI. CDR3 sequence: CASGDRERYTGELFF. The CDR3 DNA reads as TGTGCCAGCGGGGACCGGGAGCGGTACACCGGGGAGCTGTTTTTT.

The chain employs TRBV29-1 and TRBJ2-2, with TRBD2 matching 10 bases. This CDR3 is 18 amino acids long. With 2 bases clipped from V and 1 base from J, the junction kept 10 bases outside the gene matches. Germline V gives CDR1 SQVTM, CDR2 ANQGSEA. The CDR3 protein is CSVENRYGTSENTGELFF. CDR3 DNA: TGCAGCGTTGAAAATCGTTATGGGACTAGCGAGAACACCGGGGAGCTGTTTTTT.

The chain recombines TRBV7-2 with TRBJ1-4; D might be TRBD1 (5 bases). Germline values: CDR1 SGHTA, CDR2 FQGNSA. The CDR3 is 14 amino acids. The V end lost 3 bases, the J end lost 7 bases, and 12 bases lay between the germline ends. The CDR3 sequence is CASSFQGGTEKLFF. In nucleotides, the CDR3 is TGTGCCAGCAGCTTCCAGGGAGGTACTGAAAAACTGTTTTTT.

The chain links TRBV2 to TRBJ1-3; D perhaps matches TRBD1 (5 bases). CDR1 and CDR2 from the germline V gene are SNHLY and FYNNEI. V was pared by 6 bases and J by 5 bases, with 20 bases between. The CDR3 is 16 residues long. CDR3 sequence reads: CASSPRRGEIRNTIYF. The CDR3 nucleotides are TGTGCCAGCAGCCCCCGGCGGGGGGAAATCAGAAACACCATATATTTT.

The J gene is TRBJ2-3, the V gene TRBV2; tentative D call: TRBD2 (6 bases). Deletions cut 7 bases from V and 2 bases from J, with 19 bases between. The CDR3 is 16 residues long. The germline CDR1 and CDR2 sequences are SNHLY and FYNNEI. CDR3 sequence: CASKLLSREHTDTQYF. The CDR3 DNA sequence: TGTGCCAGCAAGCTGCTATCCCGGGAGCACACAGATACGCAGTATTTT.

The rearrangement links TRBV5-1 to TRBJ2-7; 10 nucleotides agree with TRBD2. CDR1 is SGHRS, CDR2 YFSETQ, per germline. The ends lost 7 bases at V and 5 bases at J; junction bases unmatched: 12. The CDR3 is made up of 15 amino acids. CDR3 DNA sequence: TGCGCCAGCTCTGTCGAAGCGGGAGGGGGCGACGAGCAGTACTTC. This codes for CASSVEAGGGDEQYF.